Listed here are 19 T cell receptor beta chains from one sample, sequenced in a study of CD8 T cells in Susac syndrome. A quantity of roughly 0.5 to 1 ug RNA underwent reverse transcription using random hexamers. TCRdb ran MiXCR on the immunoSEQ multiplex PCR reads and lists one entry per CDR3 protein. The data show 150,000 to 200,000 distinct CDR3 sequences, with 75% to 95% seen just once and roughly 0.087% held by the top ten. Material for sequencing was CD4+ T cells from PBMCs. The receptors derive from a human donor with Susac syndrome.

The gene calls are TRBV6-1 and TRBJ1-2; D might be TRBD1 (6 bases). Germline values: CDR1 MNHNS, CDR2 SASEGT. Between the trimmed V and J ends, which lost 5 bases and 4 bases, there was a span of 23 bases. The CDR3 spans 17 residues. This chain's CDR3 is CASSQILRDKGGYGYTF. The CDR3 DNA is TGTGCCAGCAGTCAGATCCTCCGGGACAAGGGGGGCTATGGCTACACCTTC.

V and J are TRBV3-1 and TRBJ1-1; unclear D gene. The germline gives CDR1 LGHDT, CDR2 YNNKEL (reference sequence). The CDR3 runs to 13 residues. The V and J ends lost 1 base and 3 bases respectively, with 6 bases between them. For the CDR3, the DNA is TGTGCCAGCAGCCAAGTACGGGACACTGAAGCTTTCTTT. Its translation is CASSQVRDTEAFF.

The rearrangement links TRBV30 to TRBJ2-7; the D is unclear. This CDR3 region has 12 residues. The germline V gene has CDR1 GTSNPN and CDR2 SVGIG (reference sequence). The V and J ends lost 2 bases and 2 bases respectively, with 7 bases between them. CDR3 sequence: CAWSRSAYEQYF. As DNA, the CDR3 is TGTGCCTGGAGTAGAAGTGCCTACGAGCAGTACTTC.

For the CDR3, the DNA is TGTGCCAGCAGCTTAGGTGGGCGGGGGGCCACAGATACGCAGTATTTT. Protein sequence: CASSLGGRGATDTQYF. The V call is TRBV7-2, the J call TRBJ2-3; 8 nucleotides match TRBD2. The germline CDR1 and CDR2 sequences are SGHTA and FQGNSA. The CDR3 consists of 16 residues. J gave up 2 bases and V 1 base, and 5 bases lay outside the gene matches.

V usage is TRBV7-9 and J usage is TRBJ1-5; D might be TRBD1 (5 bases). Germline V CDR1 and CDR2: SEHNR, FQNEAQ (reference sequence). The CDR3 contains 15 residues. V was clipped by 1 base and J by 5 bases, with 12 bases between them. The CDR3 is CASSLDGGAYQPQHF. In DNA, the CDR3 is TGTGCCAGCAGCTTAGATGGCGGGGCCTATCAGCCCCAGCATTTT.

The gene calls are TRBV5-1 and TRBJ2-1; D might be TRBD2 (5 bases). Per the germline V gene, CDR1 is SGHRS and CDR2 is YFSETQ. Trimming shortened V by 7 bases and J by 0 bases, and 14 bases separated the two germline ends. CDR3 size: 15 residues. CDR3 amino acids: CASAGGRNSYNEQFF. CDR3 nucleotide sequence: TGCGCCAGCGCCGGAGGCAGAAACTCCTACAATGAGCAGTTCTTC.

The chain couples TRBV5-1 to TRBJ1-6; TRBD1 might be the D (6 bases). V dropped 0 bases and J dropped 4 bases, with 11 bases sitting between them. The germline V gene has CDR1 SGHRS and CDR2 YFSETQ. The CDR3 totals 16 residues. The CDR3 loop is CASSLAGTRYNSPLHF. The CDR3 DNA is TGCGCCAGCAGCTTGGCGGGGACACGGTATAATTCACCCCTCCACTTT.

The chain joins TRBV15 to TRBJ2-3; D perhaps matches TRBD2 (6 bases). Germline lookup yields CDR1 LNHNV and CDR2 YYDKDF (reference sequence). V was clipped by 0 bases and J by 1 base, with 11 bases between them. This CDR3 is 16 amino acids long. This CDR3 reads CATSRDKGTGTDTQYF. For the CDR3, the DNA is TGTGCCACCAGCAGAGATAAGGGGACTGGCACAGATACGCAGTATTTT.

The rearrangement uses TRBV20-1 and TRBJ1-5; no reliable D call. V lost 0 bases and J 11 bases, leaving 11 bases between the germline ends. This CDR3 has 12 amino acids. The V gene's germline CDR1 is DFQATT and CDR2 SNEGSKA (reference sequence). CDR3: CSARDPNSAQHF. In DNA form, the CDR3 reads TGCAGTGCTAGAGACCCCAACTCGGCCCAGCATTTT.

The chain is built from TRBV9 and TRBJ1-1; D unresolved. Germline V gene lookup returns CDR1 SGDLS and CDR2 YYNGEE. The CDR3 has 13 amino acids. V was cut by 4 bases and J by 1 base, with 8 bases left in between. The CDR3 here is CASSSQANTEAFF. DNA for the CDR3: TGTGCCAGCAGCTCCCAGGCGAACACTGAAGCTTTCTTT.

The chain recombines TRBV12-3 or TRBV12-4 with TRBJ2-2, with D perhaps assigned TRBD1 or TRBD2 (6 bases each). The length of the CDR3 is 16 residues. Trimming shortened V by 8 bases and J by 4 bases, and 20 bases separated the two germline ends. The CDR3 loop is CASGIQGWRGTGELFF. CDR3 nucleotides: TGTGCCAGCGGAATACAGGGTTGGCGGGGCACCGGGGAGCTGTTTTTT.

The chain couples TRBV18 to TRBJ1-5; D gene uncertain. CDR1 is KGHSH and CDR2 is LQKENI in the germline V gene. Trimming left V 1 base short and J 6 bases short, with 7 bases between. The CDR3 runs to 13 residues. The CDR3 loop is CASSPQEIQPQHF. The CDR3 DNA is TGTGCCAGCTCACCACAGGAGATTCAGCCCCAGCATTTT.

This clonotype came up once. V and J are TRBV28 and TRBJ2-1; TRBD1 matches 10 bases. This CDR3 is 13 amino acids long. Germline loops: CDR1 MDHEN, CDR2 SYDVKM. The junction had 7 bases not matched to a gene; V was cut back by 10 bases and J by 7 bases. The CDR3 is CATRQGAENEQFF. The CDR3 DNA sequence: TGTGCCACCCGACAGGGGGCCGAGAATGAGCAGTTCTTC.

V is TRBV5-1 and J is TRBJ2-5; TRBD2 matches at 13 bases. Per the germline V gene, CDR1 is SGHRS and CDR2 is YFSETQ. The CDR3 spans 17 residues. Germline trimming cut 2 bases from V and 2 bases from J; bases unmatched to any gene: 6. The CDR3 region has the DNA TGCGCCAGCAGCTTTTTGGGGACTAGCGGGGATCAAGAGACCCAGTACTTC. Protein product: CASSFLGTSGDQETQYF.

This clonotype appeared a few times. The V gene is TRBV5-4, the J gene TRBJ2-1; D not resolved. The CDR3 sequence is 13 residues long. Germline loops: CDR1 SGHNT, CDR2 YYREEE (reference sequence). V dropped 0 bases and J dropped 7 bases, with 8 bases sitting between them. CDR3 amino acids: CASSLVAANEQFF. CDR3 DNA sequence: TGTGCCAGCAGCTTGGTGGCGGCGAATGAGCAGTTCTTC.

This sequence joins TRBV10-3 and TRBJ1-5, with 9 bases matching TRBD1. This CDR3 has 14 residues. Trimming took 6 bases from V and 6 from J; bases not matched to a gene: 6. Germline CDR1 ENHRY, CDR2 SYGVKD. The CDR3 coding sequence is TGTGCCATCAGGGGACAGGGTTCGGGTCAGCCCCAGCATTTT. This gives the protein CAIRGQGSGQPQHF.

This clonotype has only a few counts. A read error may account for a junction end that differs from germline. The CDR3 protein is CASSLGTTINSGELFF. In DNA, the CDR3 is TGTGCCAGCAGCTTGGGGACCACGATAAACAGCGGGGAGCTGTTTTTT. This sequence joins TRBV11-2 and TRBJ2-2, with D tentatively TRBD1 or TRBD2 (5 bases each). Germline V CDR1 and CDR2: SGHAT, FQNNGV. This CDR3 contains 16 residues.

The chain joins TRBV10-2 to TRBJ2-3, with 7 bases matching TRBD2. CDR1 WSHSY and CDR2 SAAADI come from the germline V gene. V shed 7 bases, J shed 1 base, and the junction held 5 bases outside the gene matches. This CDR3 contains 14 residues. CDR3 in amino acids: CASIRGVGTDTQYF. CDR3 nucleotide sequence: TGCGCCAGCATTCGGGGGGTAGGCACAGATACGCAGTATTTT.

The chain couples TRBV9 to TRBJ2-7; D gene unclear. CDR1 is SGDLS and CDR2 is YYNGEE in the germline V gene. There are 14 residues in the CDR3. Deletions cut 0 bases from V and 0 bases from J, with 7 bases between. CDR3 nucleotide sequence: TGTGCCAGCAGCGTAGCACCCAGCTCCTACGAGCAGTACTTC. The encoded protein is CASSVAPSSYEQYF.